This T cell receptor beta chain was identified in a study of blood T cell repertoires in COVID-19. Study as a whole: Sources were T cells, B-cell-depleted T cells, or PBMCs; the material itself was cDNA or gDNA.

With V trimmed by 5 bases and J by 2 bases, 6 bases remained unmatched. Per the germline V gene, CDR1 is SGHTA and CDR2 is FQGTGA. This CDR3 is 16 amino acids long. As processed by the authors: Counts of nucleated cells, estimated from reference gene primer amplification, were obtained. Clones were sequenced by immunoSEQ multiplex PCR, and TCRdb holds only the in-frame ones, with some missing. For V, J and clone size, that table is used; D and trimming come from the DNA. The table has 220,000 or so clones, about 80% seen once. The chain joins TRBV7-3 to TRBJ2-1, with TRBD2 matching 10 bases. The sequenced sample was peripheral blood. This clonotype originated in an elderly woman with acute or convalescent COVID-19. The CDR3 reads CASSTTSGGAYNEQFF. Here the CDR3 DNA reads TGTGCCAGCAGCACCACCAGCGGGGGGGCCTACAATGAGCAGTTCTTC.